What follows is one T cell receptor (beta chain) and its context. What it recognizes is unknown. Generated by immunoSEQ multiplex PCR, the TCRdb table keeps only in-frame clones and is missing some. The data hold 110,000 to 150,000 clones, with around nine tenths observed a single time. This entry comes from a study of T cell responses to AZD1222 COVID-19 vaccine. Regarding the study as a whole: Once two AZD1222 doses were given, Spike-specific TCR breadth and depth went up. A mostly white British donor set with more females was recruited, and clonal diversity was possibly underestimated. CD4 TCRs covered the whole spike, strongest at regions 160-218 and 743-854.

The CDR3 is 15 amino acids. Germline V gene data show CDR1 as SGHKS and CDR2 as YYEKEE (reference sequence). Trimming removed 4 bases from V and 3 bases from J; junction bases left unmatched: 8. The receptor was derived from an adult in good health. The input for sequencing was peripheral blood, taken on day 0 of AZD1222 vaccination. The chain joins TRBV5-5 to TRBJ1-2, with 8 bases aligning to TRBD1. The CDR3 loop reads CASSRGQGIDYGYTF. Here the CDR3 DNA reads TGTGCCAGCAGCCGCGGACAGGGAATAGACTATGGCTACACCTTC.